This T cell receptor (beta chain) stems from a study of CD8 T cells in ankylosing spondylitis. TCRdb used MiXCR to reprocess the 5' RACE reads, holding one entry per CDR3 protein. The sample holds approximately 520,000 distinct CDR3 sequences, approximately 5.3% seen once. Study-wide points: Ankylosing spondylitis blood appeared to be characterized by a TCR beta motif of several highly homologous variants. Significant enrichment of disease-linked clones was reportedly seen in matched ankylosing spondylitis synovial fluid. Disease-linked clones displayed a CD8+ phenotype and appeared relatively rarely in peripheral blood.

This CDR3 has 14 amino acids. Germline lookup yields CDR1 SGHRS and CDR2 YFSETQ. V was clipped by 4 bases and J by 2 bases; unmatched bases: 0. This clonotype showed up many times. What it binds is not known. The sequence came from a male donor with ankylosing spondylitis. Sequencing input: blood, either unsorted or a sorted T cell fraction (not recorded which). The V and J genes are TRBV5-1 and TRBJ1-4; 9 bases map to TRBD1. The CDR3, as DNA: TGCGCCAGCAGCGGACAGGGGACTAATGAAAAACTGTTTTTT. Translation: CASSGQGTNEKLFF.